This T cell receptor beta chain emerged from a study of Ad26.COV2.S vaccination and SARS-CoV-2 variants. Study-level findings and limits: Individuals receiving vaccine had higher spike-specific TCR breadth than placebo recipients did. The TCR-based breadth and depth measures might underestimate overall T cell responses.

Points on this clone: Its antigen is not identified.

The CDR3 spans 14 residues. From germline, CDR1 is SGHRS and CDR2 YFSETQ. Trimming removed 4 bases at V and 0 bases at J, with 10 bases between. TCRdb keeps only in-frame clones here, not all; method: immunoSEQ multiplex PCR. The data show approximately 400,000 clones, 92% seen once. The specimen was peripheral blood, collected after recovery from COVID-19. The clonotype was recovered from a human donor who had recovered from COVID-19. This chain links TRBV5-1 with TRBJ1-1; D might be TRBD1 (6 bases). Written as DNA, the CDR3 is TGCGCCAGCAGCGCTTCAGGGGTGAACACTGAAGCTTTCTTT. This codes for CASSASGVNTEAFF.